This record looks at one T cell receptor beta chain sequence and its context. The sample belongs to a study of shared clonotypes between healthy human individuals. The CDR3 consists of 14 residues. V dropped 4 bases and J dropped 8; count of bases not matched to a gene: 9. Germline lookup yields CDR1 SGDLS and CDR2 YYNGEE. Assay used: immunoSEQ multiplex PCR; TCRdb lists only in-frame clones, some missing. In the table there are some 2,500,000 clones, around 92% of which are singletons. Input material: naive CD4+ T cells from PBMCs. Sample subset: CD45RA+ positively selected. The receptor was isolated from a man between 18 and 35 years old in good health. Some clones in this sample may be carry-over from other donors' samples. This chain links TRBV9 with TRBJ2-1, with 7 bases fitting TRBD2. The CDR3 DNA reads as TGTGCCAGCAGCCCAAATAGCGGGTTCGATGAGCAGTTCTTC. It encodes CASSPNSGFDEQFF.